These 14 T cell receptor beta chains were sequenced from one sample in a study of shared clonotypes between healthy human individuals. Sequencing was performed with immunoSEQ multiplex PCR; in TCRdb, only in-frame clones are kept and a portion is missing. The sample holds more than 2 million clones, 85% to 95% seen once. The sequenced material came from naive CD4+ T cells sorted from blood. Indicated subset: CD45RA+ positively selected. The receptor set was obtained from a man younger than 30 in good health.

V gene TRBV10-3 combines with J gene TRBJ2-7, with no clear D. Trimming stripped 0 bases from V and 6 bases from J, with 18 bases between. Germline loops: CDR1 ENHRY, CDR2 SYGVKD. This CDR3 is 16 amino acids long. The CDR3 loop reads CAISESRSGPDCEQYF. CDR3 DNA sequence: TGTGCCATCAGTGAGTCCCGGTCGGGTCCAGATTGCGAGCAGTACTTC.

The chain employs TRBV10-3 and TRBJ1-1; D ambiguous. The germline CDR1 and CDR2 sequences are ENHRY and SYGVKD. Trimming took off 5 bases at V and 7 bases at J, with 11 bases between the two ends. CDR3 size: 12 residues. The CDR3 loop is CAISRLGSEAFF. The DNA of the CDR3 is TGTGCCATCAGTCGTCTTGGCAGTGAAGCTTTCTTT.

About this clone: A much larger clonotype is one base distant, so this may be a read error. This chain joins TRBV11-2 and TRBJ1-1; D might be TRBD1 (6 bases). CDR1 is SGHAT and CDR2 is FQNNGV in the germline V gene. The CDR3 has 14 amino acids. Trimming took 0 bases from V and 4 from J, leaving 9 bases between them. The CDR3 is CASSLEQGGTEAFF. The CDR3 DNA is TGTGCCAGCAGCTTAGAACAGGGCGGCACTGAAGCTTTCTTT.

J is TRBJ1-1 and V is TRBV29-1; D not resolved. The CDR3 length is 15 residues. CDR1 is SQVTM and CDR2 is ANQGSEA in the germline V gene. The V end lost 6 bases, the J end lost 2 bases, and 19 bases lay between the germline ends. The CDR3 reads CSVGETGVFNTEAFF. DNA for the CDR3: TGCAGCGTGGGAGAGACTGGGGTCTTCAACACTGAAGCTTTCTTT.

The rearrangement uses TRBV11-2 and TRBJ2-3; the D call may be TRBD1 or TRBD2 (5 bases each). This CDR3 is built from 16 residues. Germline values: CDR1 SGHAT, CDR2 FQNNGV. Trimming shortened V by 5 bases and J by 0 bases, and 15 bases separated the two germline ends. The chain's CDR3 is CASSVTGTHSTDTQYF. CDR3 bases: TGTGCCAGCAGCGTTACCGGGACGCATAGCACAGATACGCAGTATTTT. The full variable domain, its missing parts supplied by reference TRBV11-2 and TRBJ2-3, is EAGVAQSPRYKIIEKRQSVAFWCNPISGHATLYWYQQILGQGPKLLIQFQNNGVVDDSQLPKDRFSAERLKGVDSTLKIQPAKLEDSAVYLCASSVTGTHSTDTQYFGPGTRLTVL.

This sequence joins TRBV18 and TRBJ1-2; 9 bases fit TRBD1. V lost 3 bases, J lost 4 bases, and 12 bases stayed unmatched. Germline loops: CDR1 KGHSH, CDR2 LQKENI. The CDR3 runs 17 residues. In nucleotides, the CDR3 is TGTGCCAGCTCACCCAATCACTCGGACAGGGGCTTCTATGGCTACACCTTC. This codes for CASSPNHSDRGFYGYTF.

The V call is TRBV19, the J call TRBJ1-1, with a tentative D call TRBD1 (6 bases). CDR3 size: 13 residues. Trimming shortened V by 7 bases and J by 0 bases, and 9 bases separated the two germline ends. CDR1 is LNHDA and CDR2 is SQIVND in the germline V gene (reference sequence). The CDR3 is CASNKGVNTEAFF. The CDR3 region has the DNA TGTGCCAGTAACAAGGGGGTGAACACTGAAGCTTTCTTT.

This chain connects TRBV7-8 to TRBJ2-6; D may be TRBD2 (5 bases). The ends were cut back, 3 bases at V and 12 bases at J, with 15 bases in the middle. Germline V CDR1 and CDR2: SGHVS, FQNEAQ. There are 14 residues in the CDR3. The DNA of the CDR3 is TGTGCCAGCAGCTTTCCCCTGAGGGTCCCCGTCCTGACTTTC. Residues: CASSFPLRVPVLTF.

V usage is TRBV28 and J usage is TRBJ2-1, with D possibly matching TRBD2 (7 bases). V gave up 8 bases and J gave up 3 bases, with 14 bases separating them. Germline assignment: CDR1 MDHEN and CDR2 SYDVKM. The CDR3 totals 14 residues. The CDR3 sequence: CASSPGGLYNEQFF. In nucleotides, the CDR3 is TGTGCCAGCTCACCGGGGGGCCTCTACAATGAGCAGTTCTTC.

Notes on this clone: This clone may be a read error of a much larger clone one base away. The chain employs TRBV29-1 and TRBJ2-7, with TRBD1 matching 9 bases. Germline V lookup: CDR1 SQVTM, CDR2 ANQGSEA. The length of the CDR3 is 16 residues. The CDR3 here is CSVEVNRGPSSYERYF. CDR3 bases: TGCAGCGTTGAAGTTAACAGGGGGCCGAGCTCCTACGAGCGGTACTTC.

The J gene is TRBJ2-1, the V gene TRBV5-6; 11 positions match TRBD2. The germline V gene encodes CDR1 SGHDT and CDR2 YYEEEE. This CDR3 contains 17 residues. V lost 4 bases and J lost 3; bases outside the gene matches: 9. CDR3: CASSPLTSGELYNEQFF. DNA for the CDR3: TGTGCCAGCAGCCCCTTGACTAGCGGGGAACTCTACAATGAGCAGTTCTTC.

V gene TRBV7-2 combines with J gene TRBJ2-7; D is unclear. The V gene lost 5 bases and the J gene lost 7 bases, with 15 bases spanning the gap. The CDR3 totals 13 residues. CDR1 and CDR2 from the germline V gene are SGHTA and FQGNSA. The CDR3 bases are TGTGCCAGCAGCCCCCTGGGTCGGACGGAGCAGTACTTC. Its translation is CASSPLGRTEQYF.

The chain combines TRBV10-3 with TRBJ1-1; unclear D gene. Germline V gene data show CDR1 as ENHRY and CDR2 as SYGVKD. Trimming took off 3 bases at V and 3 bases at J, with 11 bases between the two ends. The CDR3 runs to 14 residues. The CDR3 region has the DNA TGTGCCATCAGTGAAAAAGGGCGGGACACTGAAGCTTTCTTT. Translating gives CAISEKGRDTEAFF.

V is TRBV6-5 and J is TRBJ1-1, with a possible D match to TRBD1 (6 bases). The CDR3 has 13 residues. V was cut by 7 bases and J by 3 bases, with 12 bases left in between. In germline, CDR1 is MNHEY, CDR2 SVGAGI. CDR3 sequence (DNA): TGTGCCAGCACTAGATCAGGGGACACTGAAGCTTTCTTT. This codes for CASTRSGDTEAFF.